This T cell receptor beta chain was profiled in a study of CD8+CD57+ T cells in acquired aplastic anemia. Genomic DNA acted as the template from which TCR beta VDJ combination and CDR3 sequence profiling were carried out. From the reads, TCRdb called clonotypes with MiXCR, one entry per CDR3 protein. This sample yields some 190,000 distinct CDR3 sequences, of which around 50% are seen a single time; 15% to 20% belongs to the top ten. This CDR3 contains 14 residues. The germline gives CDR1 WNHNN, CDR2 SYGVQD (reference sequence). The V end was cut by 4 bases, the J end by 0 bases, with 9 bases between.

This sequence joins TRBV10-1 and TRBJ1-1; no clear D. The clonotype comes from a human donor in good health, serving as a control. Material for sequencing was sorted CD4+, CD8+, or CD8+CD57+ T cells (not recorded which) from PBMCs. DNA of the CDR3: TGCGCCAGCAGTGGGGCCACCCTGAACACTGAAGCTTTCTTT. Residues: CASSGATLNTEAFF.